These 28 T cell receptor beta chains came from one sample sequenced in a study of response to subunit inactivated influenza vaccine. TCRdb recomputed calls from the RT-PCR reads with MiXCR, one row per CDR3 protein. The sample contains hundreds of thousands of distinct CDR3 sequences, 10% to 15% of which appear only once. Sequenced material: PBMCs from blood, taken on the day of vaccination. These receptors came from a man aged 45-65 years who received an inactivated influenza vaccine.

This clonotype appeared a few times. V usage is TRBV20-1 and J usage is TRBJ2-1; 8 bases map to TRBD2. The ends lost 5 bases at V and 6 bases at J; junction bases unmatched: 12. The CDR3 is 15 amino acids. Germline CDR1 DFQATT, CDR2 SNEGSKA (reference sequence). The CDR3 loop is CSAGQGTRLTNEQFF. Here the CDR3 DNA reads TGCAGTGCTGGGCAGGGGACTAGGTTAACCAATGAGCAGTTCTTC.

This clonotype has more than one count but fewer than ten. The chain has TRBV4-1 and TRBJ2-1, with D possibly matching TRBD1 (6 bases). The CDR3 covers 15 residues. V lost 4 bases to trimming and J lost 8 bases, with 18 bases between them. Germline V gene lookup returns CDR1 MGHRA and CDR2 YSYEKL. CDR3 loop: CASSLSGTPGHEQFF. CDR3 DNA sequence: TGCGCCAGCAGCCTCTCCGGGACACCCGGTCATGAGCAGTTCTTC.

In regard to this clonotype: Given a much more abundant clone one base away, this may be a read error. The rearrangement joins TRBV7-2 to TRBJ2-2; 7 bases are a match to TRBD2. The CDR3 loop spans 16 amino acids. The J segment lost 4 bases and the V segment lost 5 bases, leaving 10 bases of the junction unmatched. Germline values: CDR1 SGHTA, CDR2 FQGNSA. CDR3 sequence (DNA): TGTGCCAGCAGCCGCGAAGCGGGGAACCCCACCGGGGAGCTGTTTTTT. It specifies CASSREAGNPTGELFF. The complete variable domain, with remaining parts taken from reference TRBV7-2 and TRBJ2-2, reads GAGVSQSPSNKVTEKGKDVELRCDPISGHTALYWYRQSLGQGLEFLIYFQGNSAPDKSGLPSDRFSAERTGGSVSTLTIQRTQQEDSAVYLCASSREAGNPTGELFFGEGSRLTVL.

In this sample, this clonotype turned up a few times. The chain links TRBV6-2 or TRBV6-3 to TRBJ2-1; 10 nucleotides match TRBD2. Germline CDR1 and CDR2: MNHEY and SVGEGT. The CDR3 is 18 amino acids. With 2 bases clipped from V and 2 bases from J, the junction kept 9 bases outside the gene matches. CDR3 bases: TGTGCCAGCAGTTACGTCGGAGCGGGAGGGCAGGCCTACAATGAGCAGTTCTTC. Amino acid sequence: CASSYVGAGGQAYNEQFF.

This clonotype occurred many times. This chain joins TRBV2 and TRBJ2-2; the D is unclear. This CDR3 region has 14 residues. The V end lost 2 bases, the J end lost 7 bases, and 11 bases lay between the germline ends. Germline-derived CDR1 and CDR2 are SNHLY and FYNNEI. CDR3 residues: CASSEFGIDGELFF. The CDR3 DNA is TGTGCCAGCAGTGAATTTGGTATTGACGGGGAGCTGTTTTTT.

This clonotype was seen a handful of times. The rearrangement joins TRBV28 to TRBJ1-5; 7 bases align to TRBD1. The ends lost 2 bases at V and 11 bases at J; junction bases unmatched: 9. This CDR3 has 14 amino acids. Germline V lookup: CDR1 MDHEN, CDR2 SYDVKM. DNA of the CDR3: TGTGCCAGCAGTTTACCGAGGACCCAGGGGGCCCAGCATTTT. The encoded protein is CASSLPRTQGAQHF.

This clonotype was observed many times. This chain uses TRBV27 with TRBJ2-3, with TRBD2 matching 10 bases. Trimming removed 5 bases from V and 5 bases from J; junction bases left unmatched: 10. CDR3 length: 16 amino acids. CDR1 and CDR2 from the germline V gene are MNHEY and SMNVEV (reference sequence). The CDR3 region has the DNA TGTGCCAGCAGTCGAAGCGGGAGGGCCAGTCAAGATACGCAGTATTTT. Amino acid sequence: CASSRSGRASQDTQYF.

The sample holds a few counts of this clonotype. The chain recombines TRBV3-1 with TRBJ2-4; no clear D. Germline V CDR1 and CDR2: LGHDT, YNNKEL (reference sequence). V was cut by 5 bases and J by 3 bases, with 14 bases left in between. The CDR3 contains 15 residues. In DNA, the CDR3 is TGTGCCAGCAGCTTTCAGACTTTGGGCAAAAACATTCAGTACTTC. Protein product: CASSFQTLGKNIQYF.

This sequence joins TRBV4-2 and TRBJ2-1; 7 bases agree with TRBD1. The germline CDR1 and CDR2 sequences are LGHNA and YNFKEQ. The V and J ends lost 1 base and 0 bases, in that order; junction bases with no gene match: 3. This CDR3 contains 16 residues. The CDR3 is CASSQARDSSYNEQFF. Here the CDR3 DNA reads TGTGCCAGCAGCCAAGCACGGGACAGCTCCTACAATGAGCAGTTCTTC.

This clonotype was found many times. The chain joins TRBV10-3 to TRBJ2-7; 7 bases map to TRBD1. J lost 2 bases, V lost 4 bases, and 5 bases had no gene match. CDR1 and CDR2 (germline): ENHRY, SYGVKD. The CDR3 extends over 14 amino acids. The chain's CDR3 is CAISGNRGAYEQYF. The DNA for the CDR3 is TGTGCCATCAGTGGAAACAGGGGAGCCTACGAGCAGTACTTC.

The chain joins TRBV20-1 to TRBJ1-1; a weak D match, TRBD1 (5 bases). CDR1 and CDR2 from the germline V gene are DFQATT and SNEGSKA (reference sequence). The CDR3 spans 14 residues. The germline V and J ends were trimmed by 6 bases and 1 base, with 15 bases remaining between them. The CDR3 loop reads CSARRRVRNTEAFF. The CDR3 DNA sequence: TGCAGTGCCCGACGCAGGGTGAGGAACACTGAAGCTTTCTTT.

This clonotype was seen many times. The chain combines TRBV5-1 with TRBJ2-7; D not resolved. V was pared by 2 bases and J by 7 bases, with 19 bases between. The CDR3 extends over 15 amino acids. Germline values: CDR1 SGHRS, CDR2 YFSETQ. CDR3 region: CASSLVSGLRSEQYF. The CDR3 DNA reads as TGCGCCAGCAGCTTAGTATCCGGGTTGAGAAGTGAGCAGTACTTC.

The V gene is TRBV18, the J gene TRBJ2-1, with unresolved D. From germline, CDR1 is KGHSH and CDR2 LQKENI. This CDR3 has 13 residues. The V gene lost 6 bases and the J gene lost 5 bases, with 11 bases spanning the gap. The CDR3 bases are TGTGCCAGCTCCCCGGTGAGTGACAATGAGCAGTTCTTC. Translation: CASSPVSDNEQFF.

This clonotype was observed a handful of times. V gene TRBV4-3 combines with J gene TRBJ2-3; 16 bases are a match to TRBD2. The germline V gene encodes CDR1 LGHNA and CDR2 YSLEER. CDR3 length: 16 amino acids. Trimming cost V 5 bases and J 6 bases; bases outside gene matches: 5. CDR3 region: CASSYGTSGGGDTQYF. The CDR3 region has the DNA TGCGCCAGCAGCTACGGGACTAGCGGGGGGGGCGATACGCAGTATTTT.

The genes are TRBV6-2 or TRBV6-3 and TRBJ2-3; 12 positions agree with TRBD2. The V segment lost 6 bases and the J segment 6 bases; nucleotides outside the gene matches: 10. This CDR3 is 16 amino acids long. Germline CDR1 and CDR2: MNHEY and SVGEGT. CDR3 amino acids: CASSRRTSGNADTQYF. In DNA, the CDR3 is TGTGCCAGCAGCCGACGGACTAGCGGGAACGCCGATACGCAGTATTTT.

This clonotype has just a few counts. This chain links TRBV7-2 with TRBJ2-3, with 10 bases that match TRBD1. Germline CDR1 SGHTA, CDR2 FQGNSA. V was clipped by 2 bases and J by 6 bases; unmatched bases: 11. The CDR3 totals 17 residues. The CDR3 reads CASSLRGQGTRTDTQYF. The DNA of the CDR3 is TGTGCCAGCAGCTTAAGGGGACAGGGGACACGGACGGATACGCAGTATTTT.

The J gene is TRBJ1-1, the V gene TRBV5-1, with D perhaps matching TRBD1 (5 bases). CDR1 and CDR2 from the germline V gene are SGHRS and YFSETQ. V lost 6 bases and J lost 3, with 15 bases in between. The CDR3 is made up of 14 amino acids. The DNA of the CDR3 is TGCGCCAGCACGAAGGACGGGGGGGACACTGAAGCTTTCTTT. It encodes CASTKDGGDTEAFF. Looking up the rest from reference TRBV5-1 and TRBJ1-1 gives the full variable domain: KAGVTQTPRYLIKTRGQQVTLSCSPISGHRSVSWYQQTPGQGLQFLFEYFSETQRNKGNFPGRFSGRQFSNSRSEMNVSTLELGDSALYLCASTKDGGDTEAFFGQGTRLTVV.

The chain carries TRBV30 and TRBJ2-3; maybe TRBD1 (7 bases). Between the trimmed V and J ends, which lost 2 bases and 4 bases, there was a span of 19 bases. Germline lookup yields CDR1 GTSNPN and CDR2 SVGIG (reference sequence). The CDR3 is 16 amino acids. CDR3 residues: CAWSKQGRTNSDTQYF. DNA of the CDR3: TGTGCCTGGAGTAAACAGGGGAGGACAAACTCAGATACGCAGTATTTT.

The CDR3 reads CASSLRDPDGYTF. For the CDR3, the DNA is TGCGCCAGCAGCTTAAGGGATCCGGATGGCTACACCTTC. The V gene is TRBV5-1, the J gene TRBJ1-2; unclear D gene. The CDR3 runs to 13 residues. Germline V lookup: CDR1 SGHRS, CDR2 YFSETQ. Trimming took 2 bases from V and 6 from J, leaving 11 bases between them.

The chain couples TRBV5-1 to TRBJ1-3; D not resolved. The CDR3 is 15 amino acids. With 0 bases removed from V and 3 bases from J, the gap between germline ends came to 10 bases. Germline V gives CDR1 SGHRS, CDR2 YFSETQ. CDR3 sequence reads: CASSLAAGFGNTIYF. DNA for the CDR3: TGCGCCAGCAGCTTGGCCGCAGGTTTTGGAAACACCATATATTTT.

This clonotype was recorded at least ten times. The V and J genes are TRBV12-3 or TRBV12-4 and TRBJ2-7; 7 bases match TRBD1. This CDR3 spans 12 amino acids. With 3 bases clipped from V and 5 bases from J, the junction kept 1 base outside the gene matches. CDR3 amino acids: CASSFGQDEQYF. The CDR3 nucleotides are TGTGCCAGCAGTTTCGGACAGGACGAGCAGTACTTC.

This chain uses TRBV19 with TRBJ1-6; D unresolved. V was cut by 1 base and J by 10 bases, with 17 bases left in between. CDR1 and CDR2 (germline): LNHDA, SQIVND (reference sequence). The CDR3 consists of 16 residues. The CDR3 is CASSIAQPVSGSPLHF. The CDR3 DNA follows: TGTGCCAGTAGTATAGCCCAGCCCGTTTCGGGCTCACCCCTCCACTTT.

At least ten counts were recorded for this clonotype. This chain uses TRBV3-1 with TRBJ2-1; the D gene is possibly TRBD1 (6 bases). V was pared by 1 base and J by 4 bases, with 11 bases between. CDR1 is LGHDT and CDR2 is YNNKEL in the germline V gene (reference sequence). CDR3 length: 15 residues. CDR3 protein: CASSQGLTGYNEQFF. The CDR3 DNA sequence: TGTGCCAGCAGCCAAGGACTTACAGGGTACAATGAGCAGTTCTTC.

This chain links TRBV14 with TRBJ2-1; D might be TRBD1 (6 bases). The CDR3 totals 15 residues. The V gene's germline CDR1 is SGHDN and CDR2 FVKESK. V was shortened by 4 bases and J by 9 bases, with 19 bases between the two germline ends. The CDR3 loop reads CASSPHLQGIGEQFF. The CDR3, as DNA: TGTGCCAGCAGCCCTCATTTACAGGGTATCGGTGAGCAGTTCTTC.

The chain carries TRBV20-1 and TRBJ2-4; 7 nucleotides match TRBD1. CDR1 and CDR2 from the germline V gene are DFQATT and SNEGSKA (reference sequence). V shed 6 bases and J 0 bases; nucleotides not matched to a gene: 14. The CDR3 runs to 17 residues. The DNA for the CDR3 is TGCAGTGCCCGCGGACAGGAACTTTTTTTAGCCAAAAACATTCAGTACTTC. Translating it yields CSARGQELFLAKNIQYF.

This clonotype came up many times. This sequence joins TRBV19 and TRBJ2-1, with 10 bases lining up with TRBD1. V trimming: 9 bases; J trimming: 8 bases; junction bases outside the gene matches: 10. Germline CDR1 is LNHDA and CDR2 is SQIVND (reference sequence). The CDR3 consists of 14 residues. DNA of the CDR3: TGTGCCAGCAAGACGGGACAGGGGCATTATGAGCAGTTCTTC. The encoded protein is CASKTGQGHYEQFF.

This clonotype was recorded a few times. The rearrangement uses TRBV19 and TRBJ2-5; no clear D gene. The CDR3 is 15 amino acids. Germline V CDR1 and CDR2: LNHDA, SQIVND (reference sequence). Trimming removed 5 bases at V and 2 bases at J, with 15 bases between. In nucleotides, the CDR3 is TGTGCCAGTAGTTACCCCCACGGGCCACAAGAGACCCAGTACTTC. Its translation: CASSYPHGPQETQYF.

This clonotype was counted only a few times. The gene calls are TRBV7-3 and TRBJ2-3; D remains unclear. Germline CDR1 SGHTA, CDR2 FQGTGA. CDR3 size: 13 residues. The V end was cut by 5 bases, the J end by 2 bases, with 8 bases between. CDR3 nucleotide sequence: TGTGCCAGCAGCCCCGAACTCACAGATACGCAGTATTTT. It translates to CASSPELTDTQYF.